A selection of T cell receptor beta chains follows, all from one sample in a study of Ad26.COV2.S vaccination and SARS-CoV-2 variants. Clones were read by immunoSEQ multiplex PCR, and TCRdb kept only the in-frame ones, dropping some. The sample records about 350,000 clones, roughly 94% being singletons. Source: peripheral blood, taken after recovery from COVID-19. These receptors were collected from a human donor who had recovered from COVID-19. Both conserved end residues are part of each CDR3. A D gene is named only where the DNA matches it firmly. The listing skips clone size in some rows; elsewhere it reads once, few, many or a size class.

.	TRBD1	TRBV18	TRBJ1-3	CASSPRTGGRNTIYF	TGTGCCAGCTCACCACGGACAGGGGGAAGAAACACCATATATTTT
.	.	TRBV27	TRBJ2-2	CASSLISGVTGELFF	TGTGCCAGCAGTTTAATTTCAGGGGTGACCGGGGAGCTGTTTTTT
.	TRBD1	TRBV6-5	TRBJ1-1	CASSYSEGAKAEAFF	TGTGCCAGCAGTTACTCGGAGGGGGCGAAGGCTGAAGCTTTCTTT
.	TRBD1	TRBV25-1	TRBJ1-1	CASSSGTGVRDTEAFF	TGTGCCAGCTCATCCGGGACAGGGGTAAGGGACACTGAAGCTTTCTTT
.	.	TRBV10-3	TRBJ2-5	CAIREVPRETQYF	TGTGCCATCAGGGAGGTGCCTAGGGAGACCCAGTACTTC
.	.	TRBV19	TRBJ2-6	CASTESRGANVLTF	TGTGCCAGTACTGAGTCGAGAGGGGCCAACGTCCTGACTTTC
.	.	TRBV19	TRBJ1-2	CATLAGFGYGYTF	TGTGCCACCCTTGCAGGGTTTGGTTATGGCTACACCTTC
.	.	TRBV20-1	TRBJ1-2	CSASTVVNYGYTF	TGCAGTGCTAGTACCGTCGTAAACTATGGCTACACCTTC
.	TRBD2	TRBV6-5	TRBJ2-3	CASRIAGAAVDTQYF	TGTGCCAGCAGAATAGCGGGGGCCGCGGTAGATACGCAGTATTTT
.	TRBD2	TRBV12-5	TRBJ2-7	CASSLGGTYEQYF	TGTGCTAGTAGCCTCGGGGGGACCTACGAGCAGTACTTC
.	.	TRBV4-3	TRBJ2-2	CASSQDVNTGELFF	TGCGCCAGCAGCCAAGACGTAAACACCGGGGAGCTGTTTTTT
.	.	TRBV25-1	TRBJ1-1	CASSDWTKDTEAFF	TGTGCCAGCAGTGACTGGACAAAAGACACTGAAGCTTTCTTT
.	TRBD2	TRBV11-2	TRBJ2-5	CASSLSGKTQYF	TGTGCCAGCAGCTTAAGCGGGAAGACCCAGTACTTC
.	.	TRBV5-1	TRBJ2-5	CASSSQQETQYF	TGCGCCAGCAGCTCCCAGCAAGAGACCCAGTACTTC
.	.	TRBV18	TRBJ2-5	CASSPPSGGVKGETQYF	TGTGCCAGCTCACCTCCCAGTGGAGGGGTAAAGGGGGAGACCCAGTACTTC
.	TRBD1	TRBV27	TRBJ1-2	CASSLTGGYGYTF	TGTGCCAGCAGTTTGACAGGGGGGTATGGCTACACCTTC
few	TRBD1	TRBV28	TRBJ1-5	CASSSGTGALNNQPQHF	TGTGCCAGCAGTTCGGGGACAGGGGCCCTGAACAATCAGCCCCAGCATTTT
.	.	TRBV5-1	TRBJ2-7	CASSLGPGRASYEQYF	TGCGCCAGCAGCTTGGGTCCCGGACGTGCGTCCTACGAGCAGTACTTC
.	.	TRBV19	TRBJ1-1	CASSVQSFSTEAFF	TGTGCCAGTAGTGTTCAATCGTTCAGCACTGAAGCTTTCTTT
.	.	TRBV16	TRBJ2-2	CASSQSDGGTGELFF	TGTGCCAGCAGCCAATCAGACGGTGGCACCGGGGAGCTGTTTTTT
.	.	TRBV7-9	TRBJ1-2	CASSLGLGGYTF	TGTGCCAGCAGCTTAGGCCTGGGGGGCTACACCTTC
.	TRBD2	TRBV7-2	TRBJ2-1	CASSLGLAGGNNEQFF	TGTGCCAGCAGCTTAGGACTAGCGGGGGGGAACAATGAGCAGTTCTTC
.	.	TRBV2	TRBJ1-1	CASPTGGNTEAFF	TGTGCCAGCCCTACCGGGGGTAACACTGAAGCTTTCTTT